Below are 19 T cell receptor beta chains sequenced from a single sample in a study of response to subunit inactivated influenza vaccine. TCRdb used MiXCR to reprocess the RT-PCR reads, holding one entry per CDR3 protein. Counted here are 600,000 to 850,000 distinct CDR3 sequences, roughly 15% occurring once; the ten biggest clones make up less than 8.5%. Sample: PBMCs from blood, taken 14 to 15 days before vaccination. The receptors shown here come from a man aged 50 or older who received an inactivated influenza vaccine.

The V gene is TRBV18, the J gene TRBJ1-2; D unresolved. This CDR3 region has 14 residues. V shed 0 bases and J shed 4 bases, with 9 bases lying between them. CDR1 and CDR2 (germline): KGHSH, LQKENI. The CDR3 nucleotides are TGTGCCAGCTCACCACCTGGCGATTTCTATGGCTACACCTTC. Amino acids: CASSPPGDFYGYTF.

This clonotype was found a few times. This chain links TRBV3-1 with TRBJ2-7; D gene ambiguous. The CDR3 has 11 amino acids. The V gene's germline CDR1 is LGHDT and CDR2 YNNKEL (reference sequence). Trimming shortened V by 2 bases and J by 7 bases, and 6 bases separated the two germline ends. The CDR3 here is CASSQHREQYF. For the CDR3, the DNA is TGTGCCAGCAGCCAACATAGGGAGCAGTACTTC.

This clonotype was seen ten or more times. The rearrangement joins TRBV7-2 to TRBJ2-1, with D tentatively TRBD2 (5 bases). Germline lookup yields CDR1 SGHTA and CDR2 FQGNSA. Trimming shortened V by 1 base and J by 8 bases, and 9 bases separated the two germline ends. CDR3 size: 13 residues. For the CDR3, the DNA is TGTGCCAGCAGCTTAGTTCGGGATGATGAGCAGTTCTTC. Translating it yields CASSLVRDDEQFF.

In this sample, this clonotype turned up many times. V usage is TRBV5-1 and J usage is TRBJ2-5; TRBD1 aligns across 9 bases. Germline V gives CDR1 SGHRS, CDR2 YFSETQ. The length of the CDR3 is 16 residues. The J segment lost 6 bases and the V segment lost 0 bases, leaving 9 bases of the junction unmatched. The DNA of the CDR3 is TGCGCCAGCAGCTTGGAGGCAACAGGGGGCGTACAGACCCAGTACTTC. Its translation is CASSLEATGGVQTQYF.

The table lists this clonotype with many counts. The CDR3 reads CASSQGSARGRETQYF. For the CDR3, the DNA is TGCGCCAGCAGCCAAGGTTCGGCTAGGGGAAGAGAGACCCAGTACTTC. This sequence joins TRBV4-1 and TRBJ2-5; D possibly corresponds to TRBD1 (5 bases). Per the germline V gene, CDR1 is MGHRA and CDR2 is YSYEKL. V was shortened by 1 base and J by 4 bases, with 16 bases between the two germline ends. The CDR3 loop spans 16 amino acids.

The rearrangement joins TRBV20-1 to TRBJ2-1, with 9 nucleotides matching TRBD2. Trimming removed 0 bases from V and 4 bases from J; junction bases left unmatched: 7. The CDR3 has 16 residues. Germline CDR1 reads DFQATT; CDR2 reads SNEGSKA (reference sequence). CDR3 protein: CSARDLAGSDYNEQFF. Here the CDR3 DNA reads TGCAGTGCTAGAGACCTAGCGGGGTCCGATTACAATGAGCAGTTCTTC.

J is TRBJ2-5 and V is TRBV20-1; 7 nucleotides match TRBD2. J was trimmed by 0 bases and V by 3 bases; bases with no gene match: 7. The CDR3 covers 15 residues. Germline V gives CDR1 DFQATT, CDR2 SNEGSKA (reference sequence). Here the CDR3 reads CSARGGTRYQETQYF. The DNA of the CDR3 is TGCAGTGCTAGGGGGGGGACCCGGTACCAAGAGACCCAGTACTTC.

This clonotype was found a few times. This chain connects TRBV6-2 or TRBV6-3 to TRBJ1-5; D is perhaps TRBD1 (5 bases). This CDR3 has 13 amino acids. With 5 bases removed from V and 7 bases from J, the gap between germline ends came to 12 bases. Germline-derived CDR1 and CDR2 are MNHEY and SVGEGT. In DNA form, the CDR3 reads TGTGCCAGCAGTACGGACAATTACCAGCCCCAGCATTTT. Protein product: CASSTDNYQPQHF.

This sequence joins TRBV20-1 and TRBJ1-2; possibly TRBD1 for D (6 bases). The CDR3 has 11 amino acids. Germline loops: CDR1 DFQATT, CDR2 SNEGSKA (reference sequence). CDR3 protein: CSLTGISGYTF. The CDR3 DNA reads TGCAGCCTAACAGGGATAAGCGGCTACACCTTC.

This clonotype was observed a few times. The chain employs TRBV12-3 or TRBV12-4 and TRBJ2-7, with 7 nucleotides matching TRBD1. The length of the CDR3 is 15 residues. Losses at the gene ends were 0 bases for V and 5 bases for J; bases not matched to a gene: 7. CDR3 in DNA: TGTGCCAGCAGTTTAGCTTGGACAGGTCTTAACGAGCAGTACTTC. It translates to CASSLAWTGLNEQYF.

This clonotype was recorded a few times. This chain connects TRBV3-1 to TRBJ2-2, with 7 bases fitting TRBD1. CDR1 is LGHDT and CDR2 is YNNKEL in the germline V gene (reference sequence). V trimming: 4 bases; J trimming: 6 bases; junction bases outside the gene matches: 11. The CDR3 length is 16 residues. The CDR3 region is CASSRRRGGLSGELFF. CDR3 nucleotide sequence: TGTGCCAGCAGCCGTCGAAGAGGGGGCCTGTCCGGGGAGCTGTTTTTT.

The chain carries TRBV15 and TRBJ1-2; D is undetermined. Germline V gene data show CDR1 as LNHNV and CDR2 as YYDKDF (reference sequence). Trimming took 3 bases from V and 0 from J, leaving 11 bases between them. The CDR3 loop spans 15 amino acids. The CDR3 region has the DNA TGTGCCACCAGCAGGAGGTCGGGTTCTAACTATGGCTACACCTTC. Translating gives CATSRRSGSNYGYTF.

This clonotype was recorded a few times. This chain joins TRBV7-9 and TRBJ2-5, with unresolved D. Trimming took 5 bases from V and 2 from J, leaving 15 bases between them. The CDR3 length is 15 residues. In germline, CDR1 is SEHNR, CDR2 FQNEAQ (reference sequence). CDR3 nucleotides: TGTGCCAGCAGCCACCCGCTCCAGTCTCAAGAGACCCAGTACTTC. This encodes CASSHPLQSQETQYF.

V is TRBV5-1 and J is TRBJ2-7; 7 bases are a match to TRBD1. Trimming at V came to 5 bases and at J to 0 bases, leaving 5 bases not matched to a gene. This CDR3 is 14 amino acids long. Per the germline V gene, CDR1 is SGHRS and CDR2 is YFSETQ. The CDR3 is CASSPGDSSYEQYF. CDR3 DNA: TGCGCCAGCAGTCCAGGGGACAGCTCCTACGAGCAGTACTTC.

V and J are TRBV6-2 or TRBV6-3 and TRBJ2-5; possibly TRBD2 for D (5 bases). Trimming pared 0 bases from V and 1 base from J, leaving 18 bases between. Per the germline V gene, CDR1 is MNHEY and CDR2 is SVGEGT. CDR3 length: 18 amino acids. The CDR3 region is CASSYSTLQGRTQETQYF. The DNA for the CDR3 is TGTGCCAGCAGTTACTCGACCCTTCAAGGGAGAACCCAAGAGACCCAGTACTTC.

V and J are TRBV27 and TRBJ2-7, with D maybe TRBD1 (6 bases). Germline CDR1 MNHEY, CDR2 SMNVEV (reference sequence). CDR3 length: 12 amino acids. V was shortened by 8 bases and J by 4 bases, with 12 bases between the two germline ends. CDR3 DNA: TGTGCCAGCGGGACAACTCCTTACGAGCAGTACTTC. It is translated as CASGTTPYEQYF.

This clonotype was recorded a few times. The chain combines TRBV5-1 with TRBJ1-6; D is perhaps TRBD1 (5 bases). Germline CDR1 is SGHRS and CDR2 is YFSETQ. The CDR3 has 15 amino acids. Trimming shortened V by 0 bases and J by 7 bases, and 11 bases separated the two germline ends. The DNA for the CDR3 is TGCGCCAGCAGCTTGGCCCCAGGGCAAAATTCACCCCTCCACTTT. Residues: CASSLAPGQNSPLHF.

The chain recombines TRBV9 with TRBJ1-2; no reliable D call. The germline CDR1 and CDR2 sequences are SGDLS and YYNGEE. V lost 3 bases and J 6 bases, leaving 21 bases between the germline ends. This CDR3 has 16 amino acids. The CDR3 protein is CASSGGWSGRSDGYTF. The CDR3 DNA reads TGTGCCAGCAGCGGGGGTTGGAGCGGAAGGAGCGATGGCTACACCTTC.

A few counts support this clonotype. The V and J genes are TRBV19 and TRBJ1-1; 7 bases align to TRBD1. Germline values: CDR1 LNHDA, CDR2 SQIVND (reference sequence). V shed 2 bases and J 0 bases; nucleotides not matched to a gene: 12. The CDR3 runs to 18 residues. DNA for the CDR3: TGTGCCAGTAGTATAAGACCAGGGGGGACTCCACTGAACACTGAAGCTTTCTTT. It translates to CASSIRPGGTPLNTEAFF.